This T cell receptor (beta chain) was profiled in a study of regulatory T cells in long-lasting Graves disease. Whole-study results and caveats: Persistent Graves' disease cases displayed lower TCR diversity than newly diagnosed ones.

CDR3-region Arm-PCR and iRepertoire HTBI primers produced the TCR beta libraries. TCRdb redid the calling of the multiplex PCR reads with MiXCR, one entry per CDR3 protein. The sample shows roughly 300,000 distinct CDR3 sequences, around 21% of them seen only once. The germline gives CDR1 LGHNA, CDR2 YSLEER. The CDR3 loop spans 14 amino acids. Time point denoted: persistent/refractory GD, antithyroid drugs over 5 years with positive TRAb. RNA isolated from PBMCs was used to make the TCR library. Xi'an, China, was home to the endocrinology department that provided patients. As for this clonotype: What it recognizes is unknown. An end of the junction does not agree with germline; a read error may underlie this.

The receptor was derived from a female donor with Graves disease. The starting material was peripheral blood mononuclear cells (PBMCs), obtained when the disease was refractory, from a patient treated with antithyroid drugs. The chain is built from TRBV4-3 and TRBJ1-1, with 7 bases lining up with TRBD1. CDR3 DNA sequence: TGTGCCAGTAGTCCTGACAGGGCGAACACTGAAGCTTTCTTT. Translating it yields CASSPDRANTEAFF.